Listed below are T cell receptor beta chains from one sample, sequenced in a study of cytomegalovirus exposure and HLA in healthy donors. The repertoire was sequenced with immunoSEQ multiplex PCR; TCRdb's copy has only in-frame clones and lacks some. Of more than 80,000 clones in the sample, 65% to 90% were seen once. The sequenced material came from PBMCs. The receptors here all came from a man aged 50-60 years in good health and CMV-seronegative. CDR3s include the opening cysteine and the closing phenylalanine or tryptophan. D genes are given only for firm matches. Part of the rows lack a size; the others show once, few, many or a class for expanded clones.

j_gene	v_gene	d_gene	abundance	CDR3nt	CDR3aa
TRBJ1-1	TRBV7-3	-	-	TGTGCCAGCAGCTTATCAGTGTACGCTGAAGCTTTCTTT	CASSLSVYAEAFF
TRBJ2-3	TRBV6-6	-	-	TGTGCCAGCAAGGACAGCTCTAACACAGATACGCAGTATTTT	CASKDSSNTDTQYF
TRBJ2-5	TRBV11-2	TRBD2	few	TGTGCCAGCAGCCGACTCTGGGGGGGGAAACACCAAGAGACCCAGTACTTC	CASSRLWGGKHQETQYF
TRBJ2-3	TRBV5-6	-	once	TGTGCCAGCAGCGCCCCGCAGACTAGCACAGATACGCAGTATTTT	CASSAPQTSTDTQYF
TRBJ1-4	TRBV28	-	-	TGTGCCAGCAGCCCGGGACATCTCCGGAGGGAAAAACTGTTTTTT	CASSPGHLRREKLFF
TRBJ1-5	TRBV2	-	-	TGTGCCAGCAGTATGCAGGGGAATCAGCCCCAGCATTTT	CASSMQGNQPQHF
TRBJ2-1	TRBV5-8	TRBD1	-	TGTGCCAGCAGTTACGCCAGGACAGGGCGGTATGAGCAGTTCTTC	CASSYARTGRYEQFF
TRBJ2-3	TRBV7-2	TRBD1	-	TGTGCCAGCAGCCCTTCACAGGGGTCAGATACGCAGTATTTT	CASSPSQGSDTQYF
TRBJ1-3	TRBV10-3	-	-	TGTGCCATCAGTACCGGGACATCGCAAGATGGAAACACCATATATTTT	CAISTGTSQDGNTIYF
TRBJ2-3	TRBV19	-	-	TGTGCCAGTAGTTATGGCAAAACCATTGGCACAGATACGCAGTATTTT	CASSYGKTIGTDTQYF
TRBJ1-5	TRBV6-5	TRBD1	-	TGTGCCAGCACCCAGGGACAGGGGGTTCAGCCCCAGCATTTT	CASTQGQGVQPQHF
TRBJ2-7	TRBV18	-	-	TGTGCCAGCTCACCAGGGGCTAGCGAGAGCTACGAGCAGTACTTC	CASSPGASESYEQYF
TRBJ2-2	TRBV5-1	-	-	TGCGCCAGCAGCTTGGCGGGGGGCGTTACCGGGGAGCTGTTTTTT	CASSLAGGVTGELFF
TRBJ1-5	TRBV19	TRBD1	-	TGTGCCAGTAGCCGCCCGGGACAGGCCAATTCTTTTAGCAATCAGCCCCAGCATTTT	CASSRPGQANSFSNQPQHF
TRBJ1-3	TRBV5-8	-	-	TGTGCCAGTAATTTTGGTGGCCCGCGGGGTGGAAACACCATATATTTT	CASNFGGPRGGNTIYF
TRBJ2-5	TRBV5-1	TRBD1	-	TGCGCCAGCAGCCCAAGGGACAGGCAAGAGACCCAGTACTTC	CASSPRDRQETQYF
TRBJ1-1	TRBV7-8	TRBD1	-	TGTGCCAGCAGCCGACAGGGATACACTGAAGCTTTCTTT	CASSRQGYTEAFF
TRBJ1-2	TRBV6-6	TRBD1	-	TGTGCCAGCATAGGGACAGGGAACTATGGCTACACCTTC	CASIGTGNYGYTF
TRBJ2-3	TRBV6-5	TRBD2	-	TGTGCCAGCAGTTACGCTAGCGGGGGGGCACGAGATACGCAGTATTTT	CASSYASGGARDTQYF
TRBJ2-1	TRBV28	TRBD2	-	TGTGCCAGCCGAGTAGCGGGGCTCGACTACAATGAGCAGTTCTTC	CASRVAGLDYNEQFF
TRBJ2-5	TRBV5-5	TRBD2	-	TGTGCCAGCAGCGTGGGGGGGGGAGGGTCGGAGACCCAGTACTTC	CASSVGGGGSETQYF
TRBJ1-5	TRBV11-2	TRBD1	-	TGTGCCAGCAGACCGTACAGGGGGCGAAAACAGCCCCAGCATTTT	CASRPYRGRKQPQHF
TRBJ2-3	TRBV4-3	TRBD2	once	TGCGCCAGCAGCCAAGACGTCCTAGGGCAACTAGCGGGGGGACGGAGAGATACGCAGTATTTT	CASSQDVLGQLAGGRRDTQYF
TRBJ2-7	TRBV4-1	TRBD1	-	TGCGCCAGCAGCCAGACAGGGGGCGGCTACGAGCAGTACTTC	CASSQTGGGYEQYF
TRBJ2-5	TRBV27	-	-	TGTGCCAGCAGTCTAGGGGGGGCCTGGGAGACCCAGTACTTC	CASSLGGAWETQYF
TRBJ1-1	TRBV7-2	-	-	TGTGCCAGCAGCTTGAGTCCTGAAGCTTTCTTT	CASSLSPEAFF
TRBJ2-7	TRBV6-5	-	-	TGTGCCAGCAGTTCGACTCATTCCTACGAGCAGTACTTC	CASSSTHSYEQYF
TRBJ1-1	TRBV6-5	-	few	TGTGCCAGCAGTTCCCGAGCAGGGTTCACTGAAGCTTTCTTT	CASSSRAGFTEAFF
TRBJ2-1	TRBV29-1	TRBD1	-	TGCAGCGGCAGGACAGGCGTCGGCCCCTACAATGAGCAGTTCTTC	CSGRTGVGPYNEQFF
TRBJ1-1	TRBV6-6	TRBD1	few	TGTGCCAGCGGCAGGGGGTTGGGGACTGAAGCTTTCTTT	CASGRGLGTEAFF
TRBJ2-3	TRBV7-6	-	-	TGTGCCAGCAGCTTGAACTACTTTAGCACAGATACGCAGTATTTT	CASSLNYFSTDTQYF
TRBJ1-1	TRBV6-5	-	-	TGTGCCAGCAGTTTTTCCGACAGGAGGAACACTGAAGCTTTCTTT	CASSFSDRRNTEAFF
TRBJ2-7	TRBV25-1	-	-	TGTGCCAGCAGTGAATTTCGGGGATCCTACGAGCAGTACTTC	CASSEFRGSYEQYF
TRBJ1-2	TRBV27	TRBD1	once	TGTGCCAGCAGTTTACAGGGGGACTATGGCTACACCTTC	CASSLQGDYGYTF
TRBJ2-1	TRBV5-1	-	-	TGCGCCAGCACCTCTTCACCTAACTCCTACAATGAGCAGTTCTTC	CASTSSPNSYNEQFF
TRBJ1-2	TRBV7-2	-	-	TGTGCCAGCAGCTCACACAGGGCGGACTATGGCTACACCTTC	CASSSHRADYGYTF
TRBJ2-5	TRBV6-1	TRBD2	-	TGTGCCAGCAGTGCTGGGGGGGGGAAAGAGACCCAGTACTTC	CASSAGGGKETQYF
TRBJ2-1	TRBV2	-	-	TGTGCCAGCAGTGGCGTACTCTACAATGAGCAGTTCTTC	CASSGVLYNEQFF
TRBJ2-1	TRBV4-1	TRBD2	once	TGCGCCAGCAGCTCAGCGGGGACTAGCAGCTACAATGAGCAGTTCTTC	CASSSAGTSSYNEQFF
TRBJ2-5	TRBV11-3	TRBD1	-	TGTGCCAGCAGCCCCCGGACAGGGGGCTTAGAGACCCAGTACTTC	CASSPRTGGLETQYF
TRBJ1-5	TRBV6-1	-	once	TGTGCCAGTATACAGGGCGTTTTGGGCAATCAGCCCCAGCATTTT	CASIQGVLGNQPQHF
TRBJ1-3	TRBV11-2	-	-	TGTGCCAGCAGCTTCCCAGGGGCTAACACCATATATTTT	CASSFPGANTIYF
TRBJ1-5	TRBV19	TRBD1	-	TGTGCCAGTAGCGTGAAGGGGGCAGGGGTAAATCAGCCCCAGCATTTT	CASSVKGAGVNQPQHF
TRBJ2-3	TRBV19	-	-	TGTGCCAGTAGTTCTAACCTCGTTGAGAGGGTTCCAGATACGCAGTATTTT	CASSSNLVERVPDTQYF
TRBJ2-1	TRBV5-1	-	-	TGCGCCAGCAGCTTGCTAGGTAGCTACTACAATGAGCAGTTCTTC	CASSLLGSYYNEQFF
TRBJ1-1	TRBV5-1	-	-	TGCGCCAGCAGCTTGGGAGGGTTGGGTGAAGCTTTCTTT	CASSLGGLGEAFF
TRBJ1-2	TRBV6-4	TRBD1	few	TGTGCCAGCAGTGACTCGCCGGGACAGGGAAGTGGTGGCTACACCTTC	CASSDSPGQGSGGYTF
TRBJ1-1	TRBV5-1	TRBD1	-	TGCGCCAGCAGCTTCCTTATTACAGGGGGAGGTACTGAAGCTTTCTTT	CASSFLITGGGTEAFF
TRBJ1-2	TRBV7-8	TRBD1	few	TGTGCCAGCAGTAGACTCTACCGGGACAGGGGTGGCTACACCTTC	CASSRLYRDRGGYTF
TRBJ1-5	TRBV7-9	TRBD1	once	TGTGCCAGCAGTTTAGGGACAGGGTCTGATCAGCCCCAGCATTTT	CASSLGTGSDQPQHF
TRBJ1-1	TRBV5-6	TRBD1	-	TGTGCCAGCAGCCCCGGGACAGGGGCCCTCAGAGGTACTGAAGCTTTCTTT	CASSPGTGALRGTEAFF